This is a list of T cell receptor beta chains from one sample in a study of shared clonotypes between healthy human individuals. The table came from immunoSEQ multiplex PCR; TCRdb's copy has only in-frame clones and leaves some out. The repertoire holds 560,000 or so clones, with 95% to 96% as singletons. The material sequenced was naive CD8+ T cells sorted from blood. The receptors stem from a woman in her twenties or thirties in good health. CDR3s include the opening cysteine and the closing phenylalanine or tryptophan. Each record gives: D gene, V gene, clone size, J gene, CDR3 length, CDR3 DNA, CDR3 protein. D genes are given only for firm matches. Size values are once, few and many counts, or a class for expanded clones, and some rows have none.

D gene: -; V gene: TRBV13; clone size: -; J gene: TRBJ1-2; CDR3 length: 14; CDR3 DNA: TGTGCCAGCAGCTTACAGGGTAGGGGCTATGGCTACACCTTC; CDR3 protein: CASSLQGRGYGYTF
D gene: -; V gene: TRBV4-1; clone size: -; J gene: TRBJ1-1; CDR3 length: 15; CDR3 DNA: TGCGCCAGCAGCCATGGACATACAATGGTCTCTGAAGCTTTCTTT; CDR3 protein: CASSHGHTMVSEAFF
D gene: TRBD2; V gene: TRBV30; clone size: -; J gene: TRBJ2-1; CDR3 length: 16; CDR3 DNA: TGTGCCTGGACCCTAGCGGGAGGGGGGGGCCACAATGAGCAGTTCTTC; CDR3 protein: CAWTLAGGGGHNEQFF
D gene: -; V gene: TRBV4-1; clone size: -; J gene: TRBJ1-1; CDR3 length: 16; CDR3 DNA: TGCGCCAGCAGCCAAGCATCGGGGGGCCGAAACACTGAAGCTTTCTTT; CDR3 protein: CASSQASGGRNTEAFF
D gene: TRBD1; V gene: TRBV27; clone size: -; J gene: TRBJ2-7; CDR3 length: 13; CDR3 DNA: TGTGCCAGCAGTTTTGGGACAGGCTACGAGCAGTACTTC; CDR3 protein: CASSFGTGYEQYF
D gene: -; V gene: TRBV6-1; clone size: -; J gene: TRBJ1-4; CDR3 length: 16; CDR3 DNA: TGTGCCAGCAGTGTCGTGCAGCGTGCAACTAATGAAAAACTGTTTTTT; CDR3 protein: CASSVVQRATNEKLFF
D gene: -; V gene: TRBV4-1; clone size: -; J gene: TRBJ2-1; CDR3 length: 13; CDR3 DNA: TGCGCCAGCAGCCAAAGCCTGTACCCAGAGCAGTTCTTC; CDR3 protein: CASSQSLYPEQFF
D gene: -; V gene: TRBV2; clone size: -; J gene: TRBJ2-7; CDR3 length: 15; CDR3 DNA: TGTGCCAGCAGGGAGACGATGGACTACCCCGACGAGCAGTACTTC; CDR3 protein: CASRETMDYPDEQYF
D gene: TRBD2; V gene: TRBV27; clone size: -; J gene: TRBJ2-4; CDR3 length: 13; CDR3 DNA: TGTGCCAGCAGTCCCAGCGGGAGCTACATTCAGTACTTC; CDR3 protein: CASSPSGSYIQYF
D gene: TRBD2; V gene: TRBV19; clone size: -; J gene: TRBJ2-5; CDR3 length: 16; CDR3 DNA: TGTGCCAGTAGTGACGGGACTAGCGGGAGGGGGGAGACCCAGTACTTC; CDR3 protein: CASSDGTSGRGETQYF
D gene: TRBD2; V gene: TRBV28; clone size: -; J gene: TRBJ2-7; CDR3 length: 15; CDR3 DNA: TGTGCCAGCAGCTACGGGACTAGCGCCTCCTACGAGCAGTACTTC; CDR3 protein: CASSYGTSASYEQYF
D gene: -; V gene: TRBV5-1; clone size: -; J gene: TRBJ2-7; CDR3 length: 15; CDR3 DNA: TGCGCCAGCAGCTTGGTCGAACGTGCTACCCACGAGCAGTACTTC; CDR3 protein: CASSLVERATHEQYF
D gene: -; V gene: TRBV29-1; clone size: few; J gene: TRBJ1-1; CDR3 length: 13; CDR3 DNA: TGCAGCGTTGGGACAGCTATGAACACTGAAGCTTTCTTT; CDR3 protein: CSVGTAMNTEAFF
D gene: -; V gene: TRBV4-1; clone size: once; J gene: TRBJ2-2; CDR3 length: 16; CDR3 DNA: TGCGCCAGCAGCCAAGTCAGGACGGCGAACACCGGGGAGCTGTTTTTT; CDR3 protein: CASSQVRTANTGELFF
D gene: -; V gene: TRBV4-1; clone size: -; J gene: TRBJ2-1; CDR3 length: 13; CDR3 DNA: TGCGCCAGCAGCCAAATCCTAGGGGTGGAGCAGTTCTTC; CDR3 protein: CASSQILGVEQFF
D gene: -; V gene: TRBV27; clone size: -; J gene: TRBJ1-1; CDR3 length: 12; CDR3 DNA: TGTGCCAGCAGGACAAGACGGCCCGAAGCTTTCTTT; CDR3 protein: CASRTRRPEAFF
D gene: -; V gene: TRBV30; clone size: -; J gene: TRBJ1-1; CDR3 length: 10; CDR3 DNA: TGTGCCTGGAGTCAGGGTGAAGCTTTCTTT; CDR3 protein: CAWSQGEAFF
D gene: TRBD1; V gene: TRBV2; clone size: once; J gene: TRBJ1-2; CDR3 length: 14; CDR3 DNA: TGTGCCAGCAAGGGACAGGGCACTAACTATGGCTACACCTTC; CDR3 protein: CASKGQGTNYGYTF
D gene: TRBD2; V gene: TRBV9; clone size: -; J gene: TRBJ2-7; CDR3 length: 17; CDR3 DNA: TGTGCCAGCAGCGTTGATACTAGCGGGAGTAAAACCTACGAGCAGTACTTC; CDR3 protein: CASSVDTSGSKTYEQYF
D gene: -; V gene: TRBV13; clone size: -; J gene: TRBJ2-7; CDR3 length: 14; CDR3 DNA: TGTGCCAGCAGCCCTGGGACGGGATGGTACGAGCAGTACTTC; CDR3 protein: CASSPGTGWYEQYF
D gene: -; V gene: TRBV13; clone size: -; J gene: TRBJ2-1; CDR3 length: 13; CDR3 DNA: TGTGCCAGCAGCGCCGCGAGCGGGTATGAGCAGTTCTTC; CDR3 protein: CASSAASGYEQFF
D gene: -; V gene: TRBV7-9; clone size: -; J gene: TRBJ2-1; CDR3 length: 14; CDR3 DNA: TGTGCCAGCAGCCCCAGGACAGAATACAATGAGCAGTTCTTC; CDR3 protein: CASSPRTEYNEQFF
D gene: -; V gene: TRBV28; clone size: -; J gene: TRBJ2-7; CDR3 length: 15; CDR3 DNA: TGTGCCAGCAGTTCATATATGGTCGGAGCCTACGAGCAGTACTTC; CDR3 protein: CASSSYMVGAYEQYF
D gene: -; V gene: TRBV5-4; clone size: -; J gene: TRBJ2-3; CDR3 length: 17; CDR3 DNA: TGTGCCAGCAGCCACTCCCCTCGGGGTTATATCACAGATACGCAGTATTTT; CDR3 protein: CASSHSPRGYITDTQYF
D gene: TRBD1; V gene: TRBV6-1; clone size: -; J gene: TRBJ1-2; CDR3 length: 12; CDR3 DNA: TGTGCCAGCGGGGAGACAGGGGTTGGCTACACCTTC; CDR3 protein: CASGETGVGYTF
D gene: -; V gene: TRBV5-1; clone size: once; J gene: TRBJ2-7; CDR3 length: 13; CDR3 DNA: TGCGCCAGCAGCTTCGGCAGGAGCTACGAGCAGTACTTC; CDR3 protein: CASSFGRSYEQYF
D gene: TRBD2; V gene: TRBV7-9; clone size: -; J gene: TRBJ2-1; CDR3 length: 14; CDR3 DNA: TGTGCCAGCAGCCCTAGCGGCTCCTACAATGAGCAGTTCTTC; CDR3 protein: CASSPSGSYNEQFF
D gene: TRBD2; V gene: TRBV27; clone size: -; J gene: TRBJ2-2; CDR3 length: 15; CDR3 DNA: TGTGCCAGCAGTTTACGCAGGGAGGGCACCGGGGAGCTGTTTTTT; CDR3 protein: CASSLRREGTGELFF
D gene: -; V gene: TRBV9; clone size: -; J gene: TRBJ2-3; CDR3 length: 14; CDR3 DNA: TGTGCCAGCAGCGTATGGGATAGCACAGATACGCAGTATTTT; CDR3 protein: CASSVWDSTDTQYF
D gene: -; V gene: TRBV7-9; clone size: -; J gene: TRBJ2-6; CDR3 length: 17; CDR3 DNA: TGTGCCAGTCCCGTTGGGGCGGACGACTCTGGGGCCAACGTCCTGACTTTC; CDR3 protein: CASPVGADDSGANVLTF
D gene: -; V gene: TRBV5-6; clone size: -; J gene: TRBJ1-2; CDR3 length: 12; CDR3 DNA: TGTGCCTCCTCGTCCAATAACTATGGCTACACCTTC; CDR3 protein: CASSSNNYGYTF
D gene: -; V gene: TRBV28; clone size: -; J gene: TRBJ2-1; CDR3 length: 14; CDR3 DNA: TGTGCCACCACTTTGTCGGGGTCAGGGGATGAGCAGTTCTTC; CDR3 protein: CATTLSGSGDEQFF
D gene: -; V gene: TRBV28; clone size: -; J gene: TRBJ2-1; CDR3 length: 13; CDR3 DNA: TGTGCCAGCACCCCGCGACTAGGAACGGAACAGTTCTTC; CDR3 protein: CASTPRLGTEQFF
D gene: -; V gene: TRBV19; clone size: -; J gene: TRBJ2-7; CDR3 length: 13; CDR3 DNA: TGTGCCAGTAGTATATACGGGGACTACGAGCAGTACTTC; CDR3 protein: CASSIYGDYEQYF
D gene: TRBD1; V gene: TRBV9; clone size: -; J gene: TRBJ1-2; CDR3 length: 16; CDR3 DNA: TGTGCCAGCAGCCAGGGGGGTACAGACTTTTCGAATGGCTACACCTTC; CDR3 protein: CASSQGGTDFSNGYTF
D gene: TRBD1; V gene: TRBV19; clone size: -; J gene: TRBJ1-5; CDR3 length: 16; CDR3 DNA: TGTGCCAGTAGTAAAACGGGACAGATTGGCAATCAGCCCCAGCATTTT; CDR3 protein: CASSKTGQIGNQPQHF